This record covers a single TCR beta chain. Its antigen is not identified. The length of the CDR3 is 16 residues. V lost 2 bases, J lost 5 bases, and 16 bases lay in between. CDR1 and CDR2 (germline): MDHEN, SYDVKM. The sample comes from a study of graft-versus-host responses after intestinal transplantation. Overall study context: Transplant recipients had multivisceral, liver-intestinal, or isolated intestinal grafts. Every recipient had anti-thymocyte globulin induction and 2 to 3 years of tacrolimus plus steroids.

The table came from immunoSEQ multiplex PCR; TCRdb's copy has only in-frame clones and leaves some out. The table lists roughly 30,000 clones, about four fifths of them singletons. Study results and limitations: Declining HvG levels early post-transplant were linked to peak circulating GvH clone levels.

The chain couples TRBV28 to TRBJ2-1; a weak D match, TRBD1 (6 bases). This specimen consisted of unstimulated CD8+ T cells sorted from spleen or lymph node cells, obtained before intestinal transplant. The clonotype originates from a human donor who received an intestinal transplant. The CDR3 region is CASSLITGIVDNEQFF. CDR3 sequence (DNA): TGTGCCAGCAGTTTAATAACAGGGATTGTGGACAATGAGCAGTTCTTC.